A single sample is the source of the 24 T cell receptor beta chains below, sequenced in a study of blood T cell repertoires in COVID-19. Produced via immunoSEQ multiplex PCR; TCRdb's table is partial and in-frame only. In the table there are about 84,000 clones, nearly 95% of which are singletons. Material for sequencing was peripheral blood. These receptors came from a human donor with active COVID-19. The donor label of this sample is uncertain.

The CDR3 DNA reads TGTGCCAGTAGTATGCGACAGGTTAGCTCTGGAAACACCATATATTTT. Protein product: CASSMRQVSSGNTIYF. V gene TRBV19 combines with J gene TRBJ1-3; TRBD1 is a possible D gene (6 bases). Trimming stripped 3 bases from V and 0 bases from J, with 12 bases between. The CDR3 is 16 amino acids. The germline CDR1 and CDR2 sequences are LNHDA and SQIVND (reference sequence).

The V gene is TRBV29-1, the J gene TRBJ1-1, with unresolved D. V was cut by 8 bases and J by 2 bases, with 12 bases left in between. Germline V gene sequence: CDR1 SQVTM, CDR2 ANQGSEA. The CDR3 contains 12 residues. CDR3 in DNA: TGCAGCTCCCGGGTCCTAAACACTGAAGCTTTCTTT. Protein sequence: CSSRVLNTEAFF.

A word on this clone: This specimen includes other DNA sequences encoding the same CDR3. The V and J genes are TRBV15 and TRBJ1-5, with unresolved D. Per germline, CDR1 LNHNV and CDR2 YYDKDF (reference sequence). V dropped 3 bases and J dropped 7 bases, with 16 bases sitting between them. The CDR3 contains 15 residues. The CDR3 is CATSRVGRNEQPQHF. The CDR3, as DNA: TGTGCCACCAGCAGGGTAGGCAGGAACGAACAGCCCCAGCATTTT.

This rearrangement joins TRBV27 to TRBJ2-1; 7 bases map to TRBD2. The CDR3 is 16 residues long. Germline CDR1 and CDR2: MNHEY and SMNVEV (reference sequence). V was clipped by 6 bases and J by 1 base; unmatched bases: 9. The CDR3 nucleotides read TGTGCCAGCAGCCCTAGGAGCGGGGAATCCTACAATGAGCAGTTCTTC. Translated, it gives CASSPRSGESYNEQFF.

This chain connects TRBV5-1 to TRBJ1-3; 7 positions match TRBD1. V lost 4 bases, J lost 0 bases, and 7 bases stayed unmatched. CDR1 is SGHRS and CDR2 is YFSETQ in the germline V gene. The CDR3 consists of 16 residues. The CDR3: CASSHSPGGSGNTIYF. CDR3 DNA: TGCGCCAGCAGCCATTCCCCAGGGGGCTCTGGAAACACCATATATTTT.

Here the CDR3 DNA reads TGTGCCAGCAGCTTGAGTGTGAGGGAATCTGGTACGCAGTATTTT. Its translation: CASSLSVRESGTQYF. The rearrangement uses TRBV5-6 and TRBJ2-3, with D possibly being TRBD2 (5 bases). Germline V gene data show CDR1 as SGHDT and CDR2 as YYEEEE. Trimming removed 1 base at V and 8 bases at J, with 17 bases between. The CDR3 is made up of 15 amino acids. Based on the CDR3 plus reference TRBV5-6 and TRBJ2-3, the full variable domain is DAGVTQSPTHLIKTRGQQVTLRCSPKSGHDTVSWYQQALGQGPQFIFQYYEEEERQRGNFPDRFSGHQFPNYSSELNVNALLLGDSALYLCASSLSVRESGTQYFGPGTRLTVL.

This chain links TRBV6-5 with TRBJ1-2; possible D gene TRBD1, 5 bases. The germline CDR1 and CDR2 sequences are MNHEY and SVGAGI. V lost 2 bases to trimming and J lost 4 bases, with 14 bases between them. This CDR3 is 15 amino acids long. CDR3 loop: CASSYRTGKFYGYTF. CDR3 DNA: TGTGCCAGCAGTTACCGAACAGGTAAATTCTATGGCTACACCTTC.

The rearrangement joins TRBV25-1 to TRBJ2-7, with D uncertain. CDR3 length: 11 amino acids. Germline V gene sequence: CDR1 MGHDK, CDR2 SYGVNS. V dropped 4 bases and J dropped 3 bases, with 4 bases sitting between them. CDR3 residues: CASSGGYEQYF. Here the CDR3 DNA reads TGTGCCAGCAGTGGAGGCTACGAGCAGTACTTC.

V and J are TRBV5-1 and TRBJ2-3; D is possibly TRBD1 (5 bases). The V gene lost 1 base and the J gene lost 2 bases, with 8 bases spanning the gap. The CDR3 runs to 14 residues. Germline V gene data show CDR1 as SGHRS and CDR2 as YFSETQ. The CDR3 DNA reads TGCGCCAGCAGCTTGCAGGGTTTCACAGATACGCAGTATTTT. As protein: CASSLQGFTDTQYF.

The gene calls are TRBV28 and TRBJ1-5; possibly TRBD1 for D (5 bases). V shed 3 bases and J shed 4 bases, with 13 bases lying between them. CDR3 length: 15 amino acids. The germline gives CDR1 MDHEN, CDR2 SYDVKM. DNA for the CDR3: TGTGCCAGCAGTTTTGCAGGGAGGGTAAATCAGCCCCAGCATTTT. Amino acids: CASSFAGRVNQPQHF. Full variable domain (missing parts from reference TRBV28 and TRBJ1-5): DVKVTQSSRYLVKRTGEKVFLECVQDMDHENMFWYRQDPGLGLRLIYFSYDVKMKEKGDIPEGYSVSREKKERFSLILESASTNQTSMYLCASSFAGRVNQPQHFGDGTRLSIL.

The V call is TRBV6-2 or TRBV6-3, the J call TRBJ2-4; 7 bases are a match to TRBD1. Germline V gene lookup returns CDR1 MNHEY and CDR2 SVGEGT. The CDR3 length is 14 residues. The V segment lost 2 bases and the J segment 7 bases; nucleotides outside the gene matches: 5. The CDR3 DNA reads TGTGCCAGCAGTTACCCCGGGACAGCTAACATTCAGTACTTC. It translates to CASSYPGTANIQYF.

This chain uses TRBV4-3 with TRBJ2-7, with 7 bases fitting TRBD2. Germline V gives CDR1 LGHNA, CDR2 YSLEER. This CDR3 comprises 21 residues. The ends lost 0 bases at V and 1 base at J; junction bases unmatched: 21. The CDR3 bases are TGCGCCAGCAGCCAAGAGTGGGGCAGGCAACGATGGGACTACCCTTCCTACGAGCAGTACTTC. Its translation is CASSQEWGRQRWDYPSYEQYF.

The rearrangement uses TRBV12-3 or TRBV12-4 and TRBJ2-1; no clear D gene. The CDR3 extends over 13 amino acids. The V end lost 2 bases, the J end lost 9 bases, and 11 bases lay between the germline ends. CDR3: CASSLLLRSEQFF. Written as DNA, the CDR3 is TGTGCCAGCAGTTTACTCTTACGGAGTGAGCAGTTCTTC.

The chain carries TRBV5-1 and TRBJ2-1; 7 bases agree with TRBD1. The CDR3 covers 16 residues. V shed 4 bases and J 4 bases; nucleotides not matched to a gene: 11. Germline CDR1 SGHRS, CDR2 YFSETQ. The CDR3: CASSPTGPPAYNEQFF. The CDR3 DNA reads TGCGCCAGCAGCCCGACAGGGCCGCCCGCGTACAATGAGCAGTTCTTC.

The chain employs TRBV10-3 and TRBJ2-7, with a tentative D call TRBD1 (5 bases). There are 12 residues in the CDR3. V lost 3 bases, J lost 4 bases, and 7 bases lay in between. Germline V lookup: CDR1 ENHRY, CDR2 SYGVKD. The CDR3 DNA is TGTGCCATCAGTGACAGGGCTTACGAGCAGTACTTC. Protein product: CAISDRAYEQYF.

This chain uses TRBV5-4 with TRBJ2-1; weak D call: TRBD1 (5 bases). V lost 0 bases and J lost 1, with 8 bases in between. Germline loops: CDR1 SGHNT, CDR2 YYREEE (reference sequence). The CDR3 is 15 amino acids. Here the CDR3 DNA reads TGTGCCAGCAGCTTGGGGGGCGAATCCTACAATGAGCAGTTCTTC. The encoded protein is CASSLGGESYNEQFF.

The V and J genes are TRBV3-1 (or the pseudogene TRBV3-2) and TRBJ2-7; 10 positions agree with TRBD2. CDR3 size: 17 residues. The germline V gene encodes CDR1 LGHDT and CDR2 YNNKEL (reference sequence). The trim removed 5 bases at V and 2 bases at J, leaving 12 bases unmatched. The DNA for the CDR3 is TGTGCCAGCAGCAGAGGAAAGACTAGCGGGTACCCCTACGAGCAGTACTTC. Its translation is CASSRGKTSGYPYEQYF.

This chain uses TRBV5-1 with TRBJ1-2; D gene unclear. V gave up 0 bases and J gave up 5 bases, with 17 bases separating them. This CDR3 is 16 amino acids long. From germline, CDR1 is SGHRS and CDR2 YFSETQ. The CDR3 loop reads CASSLDPIANVYGYTF. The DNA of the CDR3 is TGCGCCAGCAGCTTGGACCCTATTGCCAACGTATATGGCTACACCTTC. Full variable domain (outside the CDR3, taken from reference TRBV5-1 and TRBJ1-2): KAGVTQTPRYLIKTRGQQVTLSCSPISGHRSVSWYQQTPGQGLQFLFEYFSETQRNKGNFPGRFSGRQFSNSRSEMNVSTLELGDSALYLCASSLDPIANVYGYTFGSGTRLTVV.

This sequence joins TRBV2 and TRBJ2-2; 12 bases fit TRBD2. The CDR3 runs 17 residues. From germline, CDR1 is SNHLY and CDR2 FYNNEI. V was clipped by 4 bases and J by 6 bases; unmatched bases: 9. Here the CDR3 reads CASSVPSGRAGAGELFF. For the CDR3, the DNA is TGTGCCAGCAGTGTTCCTAGCGGGAGGGCCGGGGCCGGGGAGCTGTTTTTT.

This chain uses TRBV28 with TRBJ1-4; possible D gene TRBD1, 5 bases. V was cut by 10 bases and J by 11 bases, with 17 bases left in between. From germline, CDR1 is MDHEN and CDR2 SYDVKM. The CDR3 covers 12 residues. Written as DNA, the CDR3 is TGTGCCACCGAAGACCCGGGGGGTAAACTGTTTTTT. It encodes CATEDPGGKLFF.

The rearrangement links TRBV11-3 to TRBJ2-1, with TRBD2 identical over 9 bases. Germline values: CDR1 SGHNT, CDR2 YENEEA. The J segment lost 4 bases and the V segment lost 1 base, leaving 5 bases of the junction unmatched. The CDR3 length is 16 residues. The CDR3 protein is CASSLGLAGRYNEQFF. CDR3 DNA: TGTGCCAGCAGCTTAGGGCTAGCGGGGAGGTACAATGAGCAGTTCTTC.

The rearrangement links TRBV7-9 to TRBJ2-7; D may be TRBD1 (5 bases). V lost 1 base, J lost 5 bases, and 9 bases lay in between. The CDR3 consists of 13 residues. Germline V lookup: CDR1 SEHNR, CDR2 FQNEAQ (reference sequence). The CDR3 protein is CASSLVQGDEQYF. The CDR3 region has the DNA TGTGCCAGCAGCTTAGTTCAGGGTGACGAGCAGTACTTC. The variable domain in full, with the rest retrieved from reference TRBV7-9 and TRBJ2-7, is DTGVSQNPRHKITKRGQNVTFRCDPISEHNRLYWYRQTLGQGPEFLTYFQNEAQLEKSRLLSDRFSAERPKGSFSTLEIQRTEQGDSAMYLCASSLVQGDEQYFGPGTRLTVT.

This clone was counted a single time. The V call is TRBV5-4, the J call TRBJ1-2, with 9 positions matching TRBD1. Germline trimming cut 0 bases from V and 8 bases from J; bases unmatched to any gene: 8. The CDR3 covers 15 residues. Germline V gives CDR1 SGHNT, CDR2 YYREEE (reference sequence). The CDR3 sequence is CASSLAGTGPRGYTF. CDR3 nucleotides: TGTGCCAGCAGCTTGGCCGGGACAGGGCCTCGGGGCTACACCTTC.

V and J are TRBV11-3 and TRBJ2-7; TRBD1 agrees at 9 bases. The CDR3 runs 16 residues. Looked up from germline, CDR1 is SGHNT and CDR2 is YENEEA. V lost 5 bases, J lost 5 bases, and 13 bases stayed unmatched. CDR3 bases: TGTGCCAGCAGCCTCCCCCCGGGACAGGGCAAGAACGAGCAGTACTTC. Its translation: CASSLPPGQGKNEQYF. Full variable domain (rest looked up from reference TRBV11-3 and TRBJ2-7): EAGVVQSPRYKIIEKKQPVAFWCNPISGHNTLYWYLQNLGQGPELLIRYENEEAVDDSQLPKDRFSAERLKGVDSTLKIQPAELGDSAVYLCASSLPPGQGKNEQYFGPGTRLTVT.